Each of the 17 T cell receptor beta chains below was sequenced from the same sample in a study of cytomegalovirus exposure and HLA in healthy donors (dated by TCRdb to the late 2010s). Library preparation employed the immunoSEQ multiplex PCR assay. For the multiplex PCR, a mixture combining 60 forward primers for TCR Vbeta segments and 13 reverse primers for TCR Jbeta segments was used. This is the immuneACCESS table as TCRdb keeps it, with only in-frame sequences that have V and J called. A part of the clones is gone; compared with another copy, unresolved V genes explain less than half, and the rest is unexplained. The sample table lists roughly 97,000 clones, about four fifths of them with a count of one. About 5% of the sample belongs to the ten largest clones. The specimen sequenced was PBMCs. These receptor sequences come from a man aged 35 to 55 in good health and CMV-seropositive.

The sample holds one count of this clone. The chain couples TRBV10-3 to TRBJ2-2; TRBD1 agrees at 9 bases. Germline CDR1 reads ENHRY; CDR2 reads SYGVKD. J was trimmed by 6 bases and V by 2 bases; bases with no gene match: 4. The CDR3 has 15 residues. The CDR3 DNA reads as TGTGCCATCAGTGAGACTACAGGGGGCTCCGGGGAGCTGTTTTTT. It specifies CAISETTGGSGELFF.

As concerns this clone: A junction end diverges from the germline sequence, so it may reflect a read error. The rearrangement uses TRBV27 and TRBJ2-5; 7 nucleotides agree with TRBD1. This CDR3 is built from 15 residues. The V gene's germline CDR1 is MNHEY and CDR2 SMNVEV (reference sequence). The CDR3 DNA reads TGTGCTAGCAGTTTCGGAAAACAGGGGAAAGAGGCCCAGTACTTC. Protein product: CASSFGKQGKEAQYF.

The table lists this clone with a few counts. The chain carries TRBV5-4 and TRBJ2-3; no firm D call. CDR3 length: 15 amino acids. V lost 0 bases, J lost 0 bases, and 8 bases lay in between. The germline CDR1 and CDR2 sequences are SGHNT and YYREEE (reference sequence). The CDR3 nucleotides are TGTGCCAGCAGCTTGGCGCGGAGTAGCACAGATACGCAGTATTTT. Its translation is CASSLARSSTDTQYF.

The chain has TRBV4-2 and TRBJ2-3; 10 nucleotides match TRBD2. The CDR3 runs to 17 residues. Germline V CDR1 and CDR2: LGHNA, YNFKEQ. J lost 2 bases, V lost 4 bases, and 9 bases had no gene match. DNA of the CDR3: TGTGCCAGCAGCCCCCTCTCTAGCGGGGGCCACACAGATACGCAGTATTTT. Amino acids: CASSPLSSGGHTDTQYF.

This clone has just a few counts. The chain links TRBV5-1 to TRBJ2-1; D uncertain. Per the germline V gene, CDR1 is SGHRS and CDR2 is YFSETQ. This CDR3 region has 13 residues. The V gene lost 2 bases and the J gene lost 3 bases, with 6 bases spanning the gap. The CDR3: CASSFNGYNEQFF. Here the CDR3 DNA reads TGCGCCAGCAGCTTCAACGGCTACAATGAGCAGTTCTTC.

This clone was seen just once. The chain uses TRBV6-6 and TRBJ2-1, with 9 bases fitting TRBD2. This CDR3 has 15 amino acids. Germline assignment: CDR1 MNHNY and CDR2 SVGAGI (reference sequence). V lost 4 bases to trimming and J lost 1 base; unmatched junction nucleotides: 2. CDR3: CASSSAGGSYNEQFF. The CDR3 DNA sequence: TGTGCCAGCAGTTCAGCGGGAGGTTCCTACAATGAGCAGTTCTTC.

The chain recombines TRBV5-1 with TRBJ1-4, with 8 bases aligning to TRBD1. Trimming removed 3 bases from V and 8 bases from J; junction bases left unmatched: 12. Germline-derived CDR1 and CDR2 are SGHRS and YFSETQ. The CDR3 is 16 amino acids. CDR3 nucleotides: TGCGCCAGCAGCTGGGCAGGGGGCCGGTCAGTCGAAAAACTGTTTTTT. This sequence encodes CASSWAGGRSVEKLFF.

CDR3 sequence: CASTSWDRDTGREQFF. The CDR3 nucleotides are TGTGCCAGCACCTCCTGGGACAGGGACACCGGTAGGGAGCAGTTCTTC. The chain uses TRBV28 and TRBJ2-1, with 9 bases fitting TRBD1. V gave up 7 bases and J gave up 10 bases; unmatched junction bases: 17. CDR1 is MDHEN, CDR2 SYDVKM, per germline. The CDR3 has 16 residues.

V is TRBV5-4 and J is TRBJ2-5; 8 bases are shared with TRBD1. V dropped 5 bases and J dropped 4; count of bases not matched to a gene: 10. This CDR3 comprises 15 residues. Germline V CDR1 and CDR2: SGHNT, YYREEE (reference sequence). CDR3 loop: CASSPQQGGSETQYF. The CDR3 nucleotides read TGTGCCAGCAGTCCTCAACAGGGGGGATCAGAGACCCAGTACTTC.

This chain joins TRBV18 and TRBJ2-5; TRBD1 matches 9 bases. Germline V gene lookup returns CDR1 KGHSH and CDR2 LQKENI. V lost 6 bases, J lost 5 bases, and 4 bases stayed unmatched. The CDR3 runs 13 residues. Here the CDR3 reads CASSRTGEETQYF. The CDR3 DNA sequence: TGTGCCAGCTCCCGGACAGGGGAGGAGACCCAGTACTTC. Full variable domain (missing parts from reference TRBV18 and TRBJ2-5): NAGVMQNPRHLVRRRGQEARLRCSPMKGHSHVYWYRQLPEEGLKFMVYLQKENIIDESGMPKERFSAEFPKEGPSILRIQQVVRGDSAAYFCASSRTGEETQYFGPGTRLLVL.

CDR3: CASSLGQGYEQYF. The CDR3 DNA is TGTGCCAGTAGTTTGGGACAGGGCTACGAGCAGTACTTC. The V call is TRBV19, the J call TRBJ2-7; 9 bases are shared with TRBD1. The CDR3 loop spans 13 amino acids. Trimming cost V 5 bases and J 3 bases; bases outside gene matches: 2. CDR1 is LNHDA, CDR2 SQIVND, per germline (reference sequence).

By share, this clone counts as medium-sized. J is TRBJ2-6 and V is TRBV28, with D possibly TRBD1 on 6 matching bases. Trimming removed 5 bases at V and 0 bases at J, with 14 bases between. Germline V gives CDR1 MDHEN, CDR2 SYDVKM. This CDR3 comprises 17 residues. CDR3 bases: TGTGCCAGCAGTAGCCAGACAGGCAGCTCTGGGGCCAACGTCCTGACTTTC. The encoded protein is CASSSQTGSSGANVLTF.

V usage is TRBV18 and J usage is TRBJ1-4, with unresolved D. CDR3 length: 15 amino acids. The germline gives CDR1 KGHSH, CDR2 LQKENI. The V end lost 0 bases, the J end lost 7 bases, and 12 bases lay between the germline ends. The CDR3 bases are TGTGCCAGCTCACCACCGGGCCTAGCTGGTGAAAAACTGTTTTTT. Its translation is CASSPPGLAGEKLFF.

V gene TRBV9 combines with J gene TRBJ2-7, with no clear D. Trimming left V 0 bases short and J 2 bases short, with 9 bases between. In germline, CDR1 is SGDLS, CDR2 YYNGEE. The CDR3 sequence is 14 residues long. The CDR3 bases are TGTGCCAGCAGCGTAGGAGGCGTACCCTACGAGCAGTACTTC. Translating it yields CASSVGGVPYEQYF.

J is TRBJ1-1 and V is TRBV18, with TRBD1 as a possible D gene (5 bases). Trimming cost V 3 bases and J 5 bases, with 13 bases left between them. In germline, CDR1 is KGHSH, CDR2 LQKENI. This CDR3 comprises 14 residues. The CDR3 reads CASSPNIGGTEAFF. DNA of the CDR3: TGTGCCAGCTCACCGAACATTGGGGGGACTGAAGCTTTCTTT.

The chain recombines TRBV11-3 with TRBJ1-1; D uncertain. Trimming removed 5 bases from V and 7 bases from J, with 8 bases in between. The CDR3 spans 11 residues. Germline V gene data show CDR1 as SGHNT and CDR2 as YENEEA. This chain's CDR3 is CASSGGGEAFF. CDR3 sequence (DNA): TGTGCCAGCAGCGGCGGCGGTGAAGCTTTCTTT. Full variable domain (remainder filled in from reference TRBV11-3 and TRBJ1-1): EAGVVQSPRYKIIEKKQPVAFWCNPISGHNTLYWYLQNLGQGPELLIRYENEEAVDDSQLPKDRFSAERLKGVDSTLKIQPAELGDSAVYLCASSGGGEAFFGQGTRLTVV.

J is TRBJ2-5 and V is TRBV15, with 8 bases identical to TRBD2. The germline V gene encodes CDR1 LNHNV and CDR2 YYDKDF (reference sequence). The V gene end was trimmed by 0 bases and the J gene end by 4 bases; junction bases not matched to a gene: 7. The CDR3 runs 16 residues. The CDR3: CATSRDRGGRLETQYF. CDR3 DNA sequence: TGTGCCACCAGCAGAGATCGCGGGGGGCGCCTAGAGACCCAGTACTTC.